This entry lists 26 T cell receptor beta chains sequenced from one sample in a study of circulating and synovial CD4+ cells in juvenile arthritis. Profiling relied on immunoSEQ multiplex PCR, and the TCRdb table lists in-frame clones only, not all of them. The sample lists about 1,600 clones, 95% to 97% seen once, with about 2.7% in the top ten. The sample was CD4+ T cells from synovial fluid. Every receptor here comes from a human donor with juvenile idiopathic arthritis.

The V call is TRBV5-1, the J call TRBJ2-2, with 8 bases aligning to TRBD2. The CDR3 loop spans 15 amino acids. Germline CDR1 SGHRS, CDR2 YFSETQ. With 3 bases clipped from V and 0 bases from J, the junction kept 1 base outside the gene matches. For the CDR3, the DNA is TGCGCCAGCAGCTCGACTAGCGCGAACACCGGGGAGCTGTTTTTT. Protein product: CASSSTSANTGELFF.

The genes are TRBV2 and TRBJ2-4; possible D gene TRBD1, 5 bases. V was shortened by 4 bases and J by 1 base, with 14 bases between the two germline ends. The germline CDR1 and CDR2 sequences are SNHLY and FYNNEI. This CDR3 comprises 16 residues. Here the CDR3 DNA reads TGTGCCAGCAGTGCCGGGCAGGGCTGGGCCAAAAACATTCAGTACTTC. Amino acids: CASSAGQGWAKNIQYF.

The chain employs TRBV29-1 and TRBJ2-1, with D tentatively TRBD2 (5 bases). Germline CDR1 SQVTM, CDR2 ANQGSEA. V lost 8 bases to trimming and J lost 9 bases, with 14 bases between them. The CDR3 loop spans 11 amino acids. This CDR3 reads CSLKSRGEQFF. In DNA, the CDR3 is TGCAGCCTTAAATCCCGGGGTGAGCAGTTCTTC.

The chain couples TRBV28 to TRBJ2-5; 9 positions match TRBD2. Germline CDR1 reads MDHEN; CDR2 reads SYDVKM. The CDR3 length is 14 residues. After removal of 5 bases from V and 5 bases from J, the junction contained 6 bases not matched to a gene. Here the CDR3 reads CASSISGGLETQYF. As DNA, the CDR3 is TGTGCCAGCAGTATCAGCGGGGGGCTGGAGACCCAGTACTTC. Using reference TRBV28 and TRBJ2-5 for the parts outside the CDR3, the full variable domain is DVKVTQSSRYLVKRTGEKVFLECVQDMDHENMFWYRQDPGLGLRLIYFSYDVKMKEKGDIPEGYSVSREKKERFSLILESASTNQTSMYLCASSISGGLETQYFGPGTRLLVL.

DNA for the CDR3: TGTGCCAGCAGCGCCGGAAGACTAGCGGCTAGCACAGATACGCAGTATTTT. This encodes CASSAGRLAASTDTQYF. The chain links TRBV7-3 to TRBJ2-3; 9 nucleotides match TRBD2. CDR3 length equals 17 residues. The junction had 9 bases not matched to a gene; V was cut back by 5 bases and J by 0 bases. The germline gives CDR1 SGHTA, CDR2 FQGTGA.

The chain links TRBV28 to TRBJ1-5; TRBD1 matches 9 bases. The CDR3 is 15 residues long. The V gene end was trimmed by 7 bases and the J gene end by 7 bases; junction bases not matched to a gene: 11. Looked up from germline, CDR1 is MDHEN and CDR2 is SYDVKM. This CDR3 reads CASTPGTGIEQPQHF. The CDR3 bases are TGTGCCAGCACCCCCGGGACAGGGATCGAGCAGCCCCAGCATTTT. The variable domain in full, completed from reference TRBV28 and TRBJ1-5, reads DVKVTQSSRYLVKRTGEKVFLECVQDMDHENMFWYRQDPGLGLRLIYFSYDVKMKEKGDIPEGYSVSREKKERFSLILESASTNQTSMYLCASTPGTGIEQPQHFGDGTRLSIL.

The J gene is TRBJ1-2, the V gene TRBV29-1, with 10 bases lining up with TRBD1. With 5 bases clipped from V and 5 bases from J, the junction kept 8 bases outside the gene matches. CDR3 length equals 14 residues. Germline V gene sequence: CDR1 SQVTM, CDR2 ANQGSEA. The CDR3 DNA reads as TGCAGCGTTTCCCATCGGGGACAGGGGTATGGCTACACCTTC. Amino acid sequence: CSVSHRGQGYGYTF.

This clone was found once. This sequence joins TRBV28 and TRBJ1-4, with D unresolved. Looked up from germline, CDR1 is MDHEN and CDR2 is SYDVKM. The CDR3 spans 15 residues. V shed 3 bases and J shed 6 bases, with 14 bases lying between them. The CDR3 reads CASSLSGLTDEKLFF. The CDR3 DNA is TGTGCCAGCAGTTTGAGCGGACTAACGGATGAAAAACTGTTTTTT.

The chain links TRBV18 to TRBJ2-5; 10 bases match TRBD2. Unmatched junction bases numbered 6, after V lost 3 bases and J lost 5 bases. The CDR3 has 15 amino acids. From germline, CDR1 is KGHSH and CDR2 LQKENI. Written as DNA, the CDR3 is TGTGCCAGCTCACCCGAAGCACTAGCGGGGGAGACCCAGTACTTC. It specifies CASSPEALAGETQYF.

V and J are TRBV21-1 and TRBJ2-1; TRBD2, the table's D call, lacks a check against the DNA. TRBV21-1 is termed a pseudogene. The CDR3 loop spans 15 amino acids. The CDR3 sequence is CASSTRGASYNEQFF. CDR3 nucleotide sequence: TGTGCCAGCAGCACACGGGGGGCCTCCTACAATGAGCAGTTCTTC.

The rearrangement links TRBV19 to TRBJ1-2, with D tentatively TRBD1 (6 bases). The CDR3 length is 15 residues. Trimming removed 5 bases at V and 8 bases at J, with 21 bases between. Germline V gene sequence: CDR1 LNHDA, CDR2 SQIVND (reference sequence). CDR3 in DNA: TGTGCCAGTAGTCCCGCCCCAGGGGCGCTTCGAGGCTACACCTTC. Translated: CASSPAPGALRGYTF. Full variable domain (outside the CDR3, taken from reference TRBV19 and TRBJ1-2): DGGITQSPKYLFRKEGQNVTLSCEQNLNHDAMYWYRQDPGQGLRLIYYSQIVNDFQKGDIAEGYSVSREKKESFPLTVTSAQKNPTAFYLCASSPAPGALRGYTFGSGTRLTVV.

The V call is TRBV29-1, the J call TRBJ2-5, with 7 bases aligning to TRBD2. Per the germline V gene, CDR1 is SQVTM and CDR2 is ANQGSEA. The CDR3 totals 13 residues. The ends lost 5 bases at V and 4 bases at J; junction bases unmatched: 7. Written as DNA, the CDR3 is TGCAGCGTTAGGGAGGGTCCGGGAGAGACCCAGTACTTC. This codes for CSVREGPGETQYF. The full variable domain, its missing parts supplied by reference TRBV29-1 and TRBJ2-5, is SAVISQKPSRDICQRGTSLTIQCQVDSQVTMMFWYRQQPGQSLTLIATANQGSEATYESGFVIDKFPISRPNLTFSTLTVSNMSPEDSSIYLCSVREGPGETQYFGPGTRLLVL.

The V and J genes are TRBV18 and TRBJ1-2, with 9 bases that match TRBD1. Germline CDR1 and CDR2: KGHSH and LQKENI. Germline trimming cut 4 bases from V and 2 bases from J; bases unmatched to any gene: 5. The CDR3 is 15 residues long. CDR3 sequence (DNA): TGTGCCAGCTCACGGGACAGGGAAGTAAACTATGGCTACACCTTC. As protein: CASSRDREVNYGYTF.

Turning to this clone: This sample includes further DNA sequences coding for the same CDR3. This rearrangement joins TRBV11-2 to TRBJ2-5; D is undetermined. V gave up 3 bases and J gave up 5 bases, with 10 bases separating them. The CDR3 length is 13 residues. Germline V gene data show CDR1 as SGHAT and CDR2 as FQNNGV. The CDR3 protein is CASSFLAGETQYF. The CDR3 coding sequence is TGTGCCAGCAGCTTTCTTGCCGGGGAGACCCAGTACTTC.

The chain employs TRBV11-3 and TRBJ2-7; 7 positions agree with TRBD1. J was trimmed by 2 bases and V by 1 base; bases with no gene match: 5. CDR3 length equals 15 residues. From germline, CDR1 is SGHNT and CDR2 YENEEA. This chain's CDR3 is CASSLGTGDAYEQYF. In DNA form, the CDR3 reads TGTGCCAGCAGCTTAGGTACAGGGGATGCCTACGAGCAGTACTTC.

This clone occurred once. J is TRBJ2-5 and V is TRBV5-4; D may be TRBD1 (6 bases). The CDR3 runs 15 residues. Trimming took off 0 bases at V and 5 bases at J, with 14 bases between the two ends. Germline CDR1 SGHNT, CDR2 YYREEE (reference sequence). The DNA for the CDR3 is TGTGCCAGCAGCTTGGCCCCCGACAGGCTCGAGACCCAGTACTTC. Protein: CASSLAPDRLETQYF.

The chain links TRBV28 to TRBJ2-1; TRBD2 agrees at 9 bases. Germline CDR1 is MDHEN and CDR2 is SYDVKM. Trimming at V came to 2 bases and at J to 5 bases, leaving 4 bases not matched to a gene. CDR3 length equals 15 residues. CDR3: CASSLRLAGNNEQFF. The DNA for the CDR3 is TGTGCCAGCAGTTTACGTCTAGCGGGGAACAATGAGCAGTTCTTC. Variable domain in full (rest from reference TRBV28 and TRBJ2-1): DVKVTQSSRYLVKRTGEKVFLECVQDMDHENMFWYRQDPGLGLRLIYFSYDVKMKEKGDIPEGYSVSREKKERFSLILESASTNQTSMYLCASSLRLAGNNEQFFGPGTRLTVL.

This chain uses TRBV5-5 with TRBJ2-6, with 12 bases aligning to TRBD1. V trimming: 6 bases; J trimming: 0 bases; junction bases outside the gene matches: 4. The CDR3 length is 17 residues. Germline lookup yields CDR1 SGHKS and CDR2 YYEKEE (reference sequence). CDR3 residues: CASTPGQGASGANVLTF. For the CDR3, the DNA is TGTGCCAGCACCCCGGGACAGGGGGCCTCTGGGGCCAACGTCCTGACTTTC.

This rearrangement joins TRBV6-1 to TRBJ2-3, with D tentatively TRBD1 (5 bases). Trimming cost V 5 bases and J 2 bases, with 8 bases left between them. From germline, CDR1 is MNHNS and CDR2 SASEGT. CDR3 length: 13 residues. CDR3 loop: CASSTGHTDTQYF. CDR3 in DNA: TGTGCCAGCAGTACCGGACACACAGATACGCAGTATTTT.

The table lists this clone with a count of one. In DNA form, the CDR3 reads TGTGCCAGCAGCCAAGATTGGCGAGGGCGAGCCTATGAAGCTTTCTTT. Protein product: CASSQDWRGRAYEAFF. This chain links TRBV4-2 with TRBJ1-1, with D unresolved. The V end lost 0 bases, the J end lost 7 bases, and 18 bases lay between the germline ends. The CDR3 sequence is 16 residues long. CDR1 LGHNA and CDR2 YNFKEQ come from the germline V gene.

The rearrangement links TRBV10-3 to TRBJ2-5; 8 nucleotides agree with TRBD1. The DNA end favors TRBJ2-7, so the J call may be wrong. The CDR3 runs 14 residues. The germline V gene encodes CDR1 ENHRY and CDR2 SYGVKD. The CDR3 DNA is TGTGCCATCAGTGAGTCGGACAGGGCCTACGAGCAGTACTTC. Its protein product is CAISESDRAYEQYF.

The chain combines TRBV29-1 with TRBJ2-7; D is possibly TRBD2 (5 bases). The germline V gene has CDR1 SQVTM and CDR2 ANQGSEA. This CDR3 comprises 16 residues. Trimming shortened V by 1 base and J by 6 bases, and 22 bases separated the two germline ends. The CDR3 protein is CSVEGAERVSPSEQYF. CDR3 in DNA: TGCAGCGTTGAAGGGGCCGAGAGGGTCTCTCCGAGCGAGCAGTACTTC.

V and J are TRBV27 and TRBJ2-2, with TRBD2 matching 10 bases. Germline CDR1 is MNHEY and CDR2 is SMNVEV (reference sequence). The CDR3 has 14 amino acids. V dropped 6 bases and J dropped 6; count of bases not matched to a gene: 4. For the CDR3, the DNA is TGTGCCAGCAGGGGACTAGCGTCCTCCGGGGAGCTGTTTTTT. Its protein product is CASRGLASSGELFF.

The chain employs TRBV18 and TRBJ2-7; 8 bases match TRBD2. CDR1 and CDR2 (germline): KGHSH, LQKENI. This CDR3 region has 16 residues. The V gene end was trimmed by 6 bases and the J gene end by 3 bases; junction bases not matched to a gene: 13. DNA of the CDR3: TGTGCCAGCTCGGTCTTTCCAGCGGGAGAAAACTACGAGCAGTACTTC. This translates into CASSVFPAGENYEQYF.

This chain connects TRBV11-2 to TRBJ2-5; 8 bases fit TRBD2. This CDR3 is built from 15 residues. V shed 1 base and J 5 bases; nucleotides not matched to a gene: 6. Germline V gene data show CDR1 as SGHAT and CDR2 as FQNNGV. The CDR3 reads CASSLGAGDTETQYF. The DNA of the CDR3 is TGTGCCAGCAGCTTAGGAGCGGGAGACACTGAGACCCAGTACTTC.

V is TRBV4-1 and J is TRBJ2-7; 8 bases match TRBD1. This CDR3 has 15 amino acids. Germline CDR1 and CDR2: MGHRA and YSYEKL. The J segment lost 1 base and the V segment lost 6 bases, leaving 8 bases of the junction unmatched. The chain's CDR3 is CASRYERTGSYEQYF. In DNA form, the CDR3 reads TGCGCCAGCAGGTACGAAAGGACAGGGTCCTACGAGCAGTACTTC.